This T cell receptor (beta chain) was recorded in a study of cytomegalovirus exposure and HLA in healthy donors. Vbeta (60) and Jbeta (13) primers were used in the PCR. The protocol was immunoSEQ multiplex PCR, while the TCRdb copy is restricted to in-frame clones and leaves out a portion. The top ten clones hold nearly 7.5% of a sample with approximately 100,000 clones, 85% of them seen once. From germline, CDR1 is MNHNS and CDR2 SASEGT. V was shortened by 5 bases and J by 7 bases, with 14 bases between the two germline ends. The CDR3 spans 14 residues. Sequences were obtained from PBMCs. The chain joins TRBV6-1 to TRBJ1-4, with D possibly being TRBD1 (6 bases). This sequence was found in a man between 40 and 49 years old in good health and CMV-seropositive. CDR3 loop: CASSTGRGTEKLFF. CDR3 DNA sequence: TGTGCCAGCAGTACAGGGCGGGGGACTGAAAAACTGTTTTTT.